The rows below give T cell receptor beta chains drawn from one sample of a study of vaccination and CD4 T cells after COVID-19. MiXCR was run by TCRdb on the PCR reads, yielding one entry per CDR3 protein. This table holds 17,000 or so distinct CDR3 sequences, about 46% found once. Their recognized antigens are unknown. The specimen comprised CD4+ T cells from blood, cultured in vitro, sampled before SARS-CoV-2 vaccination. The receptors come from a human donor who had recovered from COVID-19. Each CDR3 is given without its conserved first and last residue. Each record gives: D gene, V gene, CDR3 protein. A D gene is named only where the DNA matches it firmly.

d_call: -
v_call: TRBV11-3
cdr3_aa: ASSWDSQPHEQF

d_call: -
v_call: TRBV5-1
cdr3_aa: ASRLQQGAIYEQY

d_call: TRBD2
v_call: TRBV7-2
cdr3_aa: ASSLMGTSGDEQF

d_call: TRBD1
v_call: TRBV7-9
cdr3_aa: ASTYLSRTGPKTGELF

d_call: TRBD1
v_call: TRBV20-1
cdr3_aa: SASTPRGSSYEQY

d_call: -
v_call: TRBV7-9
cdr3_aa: ASSFFQGTGELF

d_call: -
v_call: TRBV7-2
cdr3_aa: ASSLPKDGGYT

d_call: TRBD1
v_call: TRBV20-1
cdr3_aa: SARDREVSEQF

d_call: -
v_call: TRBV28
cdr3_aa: ASSRSDLEGDTQY

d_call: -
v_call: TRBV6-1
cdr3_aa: ASTRGLGLGAQPQH

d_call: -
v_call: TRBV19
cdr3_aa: ASSITGGRLGTEAF

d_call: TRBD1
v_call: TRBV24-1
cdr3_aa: ATSETGTGGQDTQY

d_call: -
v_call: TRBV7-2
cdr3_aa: ASSGRGVEGNYGYT

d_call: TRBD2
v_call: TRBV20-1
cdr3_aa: SARGSSGVPEQF

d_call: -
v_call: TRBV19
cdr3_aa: ASSRGDYGYT

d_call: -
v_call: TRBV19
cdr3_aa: ASSRVDPNQPQH

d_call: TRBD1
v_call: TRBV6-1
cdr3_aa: ASWTGTEAF

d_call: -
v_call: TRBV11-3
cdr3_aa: ASSLGRTGVQETQY

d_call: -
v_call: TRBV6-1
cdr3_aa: ASRTQGQGETQY

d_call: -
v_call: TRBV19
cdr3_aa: ASSPLRTRGSGGTEAF

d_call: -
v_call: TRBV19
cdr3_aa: ASTAQVTGRNQPQH

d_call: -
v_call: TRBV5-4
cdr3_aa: ASSLVGGRTEAF

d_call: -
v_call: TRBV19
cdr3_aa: ASSTQPGTELH

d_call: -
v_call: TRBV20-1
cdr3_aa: SARQGSGANVLT

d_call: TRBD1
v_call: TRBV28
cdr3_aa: ASGTGDRGYEQY

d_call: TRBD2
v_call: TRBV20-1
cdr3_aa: SAIGTSGSSYEQY

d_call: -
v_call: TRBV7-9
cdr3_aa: ASSLGTAGLNTEAF

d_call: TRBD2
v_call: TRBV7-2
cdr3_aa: ASSLGAGGLVEQF

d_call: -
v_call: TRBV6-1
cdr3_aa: ASSPTRQANTGELF

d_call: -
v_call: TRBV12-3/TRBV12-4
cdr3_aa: ASSFGRTDTQY

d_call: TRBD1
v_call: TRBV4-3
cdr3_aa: ASSQRQGAKETQY

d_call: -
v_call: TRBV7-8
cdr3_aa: ASSLLRDKLD

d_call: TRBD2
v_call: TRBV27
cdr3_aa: ASSSDFGRLRGRGGELF

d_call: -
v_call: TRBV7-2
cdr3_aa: ASSAGGTGIYNEQF

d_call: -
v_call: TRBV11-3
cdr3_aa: ASSPSAAQETQY

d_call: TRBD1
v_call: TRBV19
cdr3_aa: ASSIEATRGHEQF

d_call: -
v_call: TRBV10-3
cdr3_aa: AISEGRFSNQPQH

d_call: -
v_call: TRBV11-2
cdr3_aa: ASSNRRDGGTDTQY

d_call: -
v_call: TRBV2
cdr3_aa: ASNNQGLAAEAF

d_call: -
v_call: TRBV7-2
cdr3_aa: ASSLVGGRIGINEQF

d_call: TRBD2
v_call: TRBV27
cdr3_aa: ASSYMAGGPSETQY